What follows are 25 T cell receptor beta chains derived from one specimen sequenced in a study of blood T cell repertoires in COVID-19. The data were produced by immunoSEQ multiplex PCR, yet TCRdb's version contains in-frame clones alone and is incomplete. The table records tens of thousands of clones, 81% of them present only once. The sequenced sample consisted of peripheral blood. The receptors were gathered from a man aged 70 or older with COVID-19, enrolled during active disease.

This rearrangement joins TRBV11-3 to TRBJ2-2, with 9 bases identical to TRBD2. Germline CDR1 SGHNT, CDR2 YENEEA. Trimming removed 4 bases from V and 3 bases from J; junction bases left unmatched: 6. This CDR3 is 16 amino acids long. Here the CDR3 reads CASSSGLASYTGELFF. The CDR3 DNA follows: TGTGCCAGCAGCTCTGGACTAGCGAGTTACACCGGGGAGCTGTTTTTT.

The gene calls are TRBV5-4 and TRBJ1-3; the D gene is possibly TRBD1 (5 bases). There are 13 residues in the CDR3. Per germline, CDR1 SGHNT and CDR2 YYREEE (reference sequence). The V gene lost 1 base and the J gene lost 4 bases, with 6 bases spanning the gap. The chain's CDR3 is CASSLYRGNTIYF. CDR3 nucleotides: TGTGCCAGCAGCTTGTACAGGGGAAACACCATATATTTT.

The V gene is TRBV28, the J gene TRBJ2-2; D is perhaps TRBD1 (6 bases). The germline gives CDR1 MDHEN, CDR2 SYDVKM. Trimming left V 1 base short and J 0 bases short, with 12 bases between. CDR3 length: 17 amino acids. The CDR3 region is CASSLFGTLTNTGELFF. The CDR3 coding sequence is TGTGCCAGCAGTTTATTCGGGACACTGACGAACACCGGGGAGCTGTTTTTT.

V and J are TRBV7-2 and TRBJ2-3, with 16 bases fitting TRBD2. Germline CDR1 SGHTA, CDR2 FQGNSA. J lost 7 bases, V lost 4 bases, and 11 bases had no gene match. The CDR3 loop spans 18 amino acids. The CDR3 region is CASSSGLAGGPGLNTQYF. CDR3 coding DNA: TGTGCCAGCAGCTCGGGACTAGCGGGAGGGCCGGGGTTGAATACGCAGTATTTT.

The J gene is TRBJ1-1, the V gene TRBV5-1; 9 bases fit TRBD1. J gave up 5 bases and V 2 bases, and 4 bases lay outside the gene matches. The CDR3 has 14 residues. Germline loops: CDR1 SGHRS, CDR2 YFSETQ. CDR3 coding DNA: TGCGCCAGCAGCTTACAGGGGGCAGGGACTGAAGCTTTCTTT. Translated: CASSLQGAGTEAFF.

The V and J genes are TRBV4-3 and TRBJ1-2; 8 nucleotides align to TRBD1. Trimming cost V 2 bases and J 5 bases; bases outside gene matches: 13. The CDR3 is 17 amino acids. Per germline, CDR1 LGHNA and CDR2 YSLEER. The CDR3 loop is CASSQRTGTTGRYGYTF. As DNA, the CDR3 is TGCGCCAGCAGCCAACGGACAGGGACTACCGGGAGGTATGGCTACACCTTC.

This chain connects TRBV19 to TRBJ1-6; 9 nucleotides align to TRBD1. This CDR3 has 15 residues. Germline trimming cut 3 bases from V and 5 bases from J; bases unmatched to any gene: 2. Germline assignment: CDR1 LNHDA and CDR2 SQIVND (reference sequence). CDR3 region: CASSIGTGNNSPLHF. CDR3 nucleotide sequence: TGTGCCAGTAGTATCGGGACAGGGAATAATTCACCCCTCCACTTT.

This clone was picked up one time. This rearrangement joins TRBV28 to TRBJ1-2; the match to TRBD1 covers 9 bases. CDR1 and CDR2 from the germline V gene are MDHEN and SYDVKM. The CDR3 runs 16 residues. The J segment lost 6 bases and the V segment lost 8 bases, leaving 16 bases of the junction unmatched. CDR3 in amino acids: CASLTGGTGFKDGYTF. CDR3 coding DNA: TGTGCCAGCCTTACAGGCGGGACAGGGTTCAAGGATGGCTACACCTTC.

The chain recombines TRBV14 with TRBJ1-1, with D maybe TRBD1 (5 bases). The V end lost 2 bases, the J end lost 6 bases, and 16 bases lay between the germline ends. The CDR3 extends over 15 amino acids. Looked up from germline, CDR1 is SGHDN and CDR2 is FVKESK. CDR3 loop: CASSQWFTGHAEAFF. The DNA for the CDR3 is TGTGCCAGCAGCCAATGGTTTACAGGACACGCTGAAGCTTTCTTT.

The V call is TRBV28, the J call TRBJ1-2, with D possibly being TRBD1 (6 bases). The V gene's germline CDR1 is MDHEN and CDR2 SYDVKM. The CDR3 extends over 13 amino acids. The V end was cut by 5 bases, the J end by 2 bases, with 9 bases between. CDR3 bases: TGTGCCAGCAGTGTAGACAGGAACTATGGCTACACCTTC. Its protein product is CASSVDRNYGYTF.

This sequence joins TRBV7-9 and TRBJ2-7, with 11 positions matching TRBD2. V trimming: 4 bases; J trimming: 5 bases; junction bases outside the gene matches: 4. Germline CDR1 is SEHNR and CDR2 is FQNEAQ (reference sequence). The CDR3 consists of 14 residues. In DNA form, the CDR3 reads TGTGCCAGCAGCTCGACTAGCGGGACCCACGAGCAGTACTTC. Protein sequence: CASSSTSGTHEQYF.

The chain couples TRBV4-2 to TRBJ2-7; 9 bases fit TRBD1. The V gene end was trimmed by 1 base and the J gene end by 3 bases; junction bases not matched to a gene: 13. The CDR3 runs 18 residues. Germline V CDR1 and CDR2: LGHNA, YNFKEQ. Here the CDR3 DNA reads TGTGCCAGCAGCCAAGTGGTAGCTTCGCGGGACAGGGTCTACGAGCAGTACTTC. Its protein product is CASSQVVASRDRVYEQYF.

V and J are TRBV24-1 and TRBJ2-7; 8 bases map to TRBD2. CDR3 length: 15 residues. Looked up from germline, CDR1 is KGHDR and CDR2 is SFDVKD. V gave up 7 bases and J gave up 1 base; unmatched junction bases: 8. CDR3: CATSRSERGSYEQYF. Written as DNA, the CDR3 is TGTGCCACCAGCCGCTCCGAGCGGGGGTCCTACGAGCAGTACTTC.

The genes are TRBV6-2 or TRBV6-3 and TRBJ2-5; D possibly corresponds to TRBD1 (5 bases). CDR1 is MNHEY, CDR2 SVGEGT, per germline. Trimming cost V 6 bases and J 5 bases, with 19 bases left between them. There are 15 residues in the CDR3. This chain's CDR3 is CASSDLSGFVETQYF. In nucleotides, the CDR3 is TGTGCCAGCAGCGACCTGTCAGGGTTTGTTGAGACCCAGTACTTC.

V is TRBV11-1 and J is TRBJ1-3; D ambiguous. The V end was cut by 5 bases, the J end by 4 bases, with 12 bases between. Germline values: CDR1 SGHAT, CDR2 FQDESV (reference sequence). The CDR3 loop spans 14 amino acids. The CDR3 nucleotides are TGTGCCAGCAGCGGCACAGCGGTAGGAAACACCATATATTTT. This codes for CASSGTAVGNTIYF.

This chain joins TRBV6-5 and TRBJ2-7; D is possibly TRBD1 (6 bases). In germline, CDR1 is MNHEY, CDR2 SVGAGI. This CDR3 comprises 13 residues. V gave up 8 bases and J gave up 6 bases, with 17 bases separating them. This chain's CDR3 is CASLGHRTGEQYF. DNA for the CDR3: TGTGCCAGCCTGGGACATCGGACGGGCGAGCAGTACTTC.

In this sample, this clone turned up a few times. The rearrangement uses TRBV2 and TRBJ2-7; 9 bases are a match to TRBD1. V dropped 3 bases and J dropped 5; count of bases not matched to a gene: 8. Germline loops: CDR1 SNHLY, CDR2 FYNNEI. The CDR3 extends over 15 amino acids. The CDR3: CASSDIRTGAHEQYF. CDR3 in DNA: TGTGCCAGCAGTGATATACGGACAGGGGCGCACGAGCAGTACTTC.

V and J are TRBV7-8 and TRBJ1-3, with TRBD1 identical over 7 bases. This CDR3 is 16 amino acids long. Germline CDR1 SGHVS, CDR2 FQNEAQ. V was clipped by 1 base and J by 0 bases; unmatched bases: 3. The CDR3 DNA sequence: TGTGCCAGCAGCTTAGTGGACAGGCCCTCTGGAAACACCATATATTTT. Translated: CASSLVDRPSGNTIYF.

The chain is built from TRBV18 and TRBJ1-2, with D tentatively TRBD1 (6 bases). This CDR3 is 13 amino acids long. CDR1 KGHSH and CDR2 LQKENI come from the germline V gene. Trimming shortened V by 3 bases and J by 6 bases, and 11 bases separated the two germline ends. The CDR3 spells CASSPRQEDGYTF. The CDR3 region has the DNA TGTGCCAGCTCACCGAGACAGGAGGATGGCTACACCTTC.

The genes are TRBV9 and TRBJ2-5; tentatively, D is TRBD2 (6 bases). The ends were cut back, 1 base at V and 4 bases at J, with 20 bases in the middle. The V gene's germline CDR1 is SGDLS and CDR2 YYNGEE. There are 17 residues in the CDR3. This chain's CDR3 is CASSVHPGLQGGETQYF. For the CDR3, the DNA is TGTGCCAGCAGCGTACACCCAGGACTTCAGGGAGGAGAGACCCAGTACTTC.

The J gene is TRBJ2-2, the V gene TRBV7-2; D is unresolved. This CDR3 comprises 14 residues. V was pared by 2 bases and J by 6 bases, with 10 bases between. Germline values: CDR1 SGHTA, CDR2 FQGNSA. The CDR3 DNA reads as TGTGCCAGCAGCTTAATGTCTGGGCCCGGGGAGCTGTTTTTT. Protein product: CASSLMSGPGELFF. Together with reference TRBV7-2 and TRBJ2-2, the CDR3 gives the full variable domain: GAGVSQSPSNKVTEKGKDVELRCDPISGHTALYWYRQSLGQGLEFLIYFQGNSAPDKSGLPSDRFSAERTGGSVSTLTIQRTQQEDSAVYLCASSLMSGPGELFFGEGSRLTVL.

The chain is built from TRBV28 and TRBJ1-1, with D unclear. V shed 4 bases and J shed 0 bases, with 15 bases lying between them. The CDR3 totals 16 residues. The germline V gene encodes CDR1 MDHEN and CDR2 SYDVKM. In DNA, the CDR3 is TGTGCCAGCAGTTCTTGGGCAGGCGATATGAACACTGAAGCTTTCTTT. It encodes CASSSWAGDMNTEAFF.

This chain connects TRBV5-1 to TRBJ1-4; tentative D call: TRBD1 (5 bases). The CDR3 has 15 residues. V was pared by 1 base and J by 5 bases, with 12 bases between. Germline lookup yields CDR1 SGHRS and CDR2 YFSETQ. CDR3 DNA sequence: TGCGCCAGCAGCTTGCCCCGGGGGTCCAATGAAAAACTGTTTTTT. This gives the protein CASSLPRGSNEKLFF.

V gene TRBV5-4 combines with J gene TRBJ2-7, with a possible D match to TRBD2 (6 bases). Deletions cut 1 base from V and 6 bases from J, with 8 bases between. CDR1 and CDR2 from the germline V gene are SGHNT and YYREEE (reference sequence). The CDR3 covers 12 residues. The CDR3 region is CASSLRRGEQYF. The DNA for the CDR3 is TGTGCCAGCAGCTTGAGGAGGGGCGAGCAGTACTTC. The whole variable domain, remainder taken from reference TRBV5-4 and TRBJ2-7, is ETGVTQSPTHLIKTRGQQVTLRCSSQSGHNTVSWYQQALGQGPQFIFQYYREEENGRGNFPPRFSGLQFPNYSSELNVNALELDDSALYLCASSLRRGEQYFGPGTRLTVT.

The gene calls are TRBV19 and TRBJ1-5, with D possibly TRBD1 on 6 matching bases. This CDR3 spans 15 amino acids. The V end was cut by 5 bases, the J end by 6 bases, with 17 bases between. CDR1 LNHDA and CDR2 SQIVND come from the germline V gene (reference sequence). The CDR3 loop reads CASSSQGKGRQPQHF. For the CDR3, the DNA is TGTGCCAGTAGTTCACAGGGAAAAGGGCGTCAGCCCCAGCATTTT.